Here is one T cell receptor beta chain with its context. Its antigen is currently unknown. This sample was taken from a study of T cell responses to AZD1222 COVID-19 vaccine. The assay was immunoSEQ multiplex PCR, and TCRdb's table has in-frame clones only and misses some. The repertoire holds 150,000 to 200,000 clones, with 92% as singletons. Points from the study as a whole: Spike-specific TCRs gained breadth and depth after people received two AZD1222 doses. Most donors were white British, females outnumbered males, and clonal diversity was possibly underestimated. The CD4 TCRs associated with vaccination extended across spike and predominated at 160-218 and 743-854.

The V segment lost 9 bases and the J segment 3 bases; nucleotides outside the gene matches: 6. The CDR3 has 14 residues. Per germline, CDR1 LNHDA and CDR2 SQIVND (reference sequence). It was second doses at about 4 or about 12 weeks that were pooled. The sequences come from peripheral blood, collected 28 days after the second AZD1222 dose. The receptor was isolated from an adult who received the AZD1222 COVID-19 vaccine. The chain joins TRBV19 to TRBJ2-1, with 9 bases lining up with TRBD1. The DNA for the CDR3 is TGTGCCAGCGGACAGGGGAGCGGCTACAATGAGCAGTTCTTC. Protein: CASGQGSGYNEQFF.